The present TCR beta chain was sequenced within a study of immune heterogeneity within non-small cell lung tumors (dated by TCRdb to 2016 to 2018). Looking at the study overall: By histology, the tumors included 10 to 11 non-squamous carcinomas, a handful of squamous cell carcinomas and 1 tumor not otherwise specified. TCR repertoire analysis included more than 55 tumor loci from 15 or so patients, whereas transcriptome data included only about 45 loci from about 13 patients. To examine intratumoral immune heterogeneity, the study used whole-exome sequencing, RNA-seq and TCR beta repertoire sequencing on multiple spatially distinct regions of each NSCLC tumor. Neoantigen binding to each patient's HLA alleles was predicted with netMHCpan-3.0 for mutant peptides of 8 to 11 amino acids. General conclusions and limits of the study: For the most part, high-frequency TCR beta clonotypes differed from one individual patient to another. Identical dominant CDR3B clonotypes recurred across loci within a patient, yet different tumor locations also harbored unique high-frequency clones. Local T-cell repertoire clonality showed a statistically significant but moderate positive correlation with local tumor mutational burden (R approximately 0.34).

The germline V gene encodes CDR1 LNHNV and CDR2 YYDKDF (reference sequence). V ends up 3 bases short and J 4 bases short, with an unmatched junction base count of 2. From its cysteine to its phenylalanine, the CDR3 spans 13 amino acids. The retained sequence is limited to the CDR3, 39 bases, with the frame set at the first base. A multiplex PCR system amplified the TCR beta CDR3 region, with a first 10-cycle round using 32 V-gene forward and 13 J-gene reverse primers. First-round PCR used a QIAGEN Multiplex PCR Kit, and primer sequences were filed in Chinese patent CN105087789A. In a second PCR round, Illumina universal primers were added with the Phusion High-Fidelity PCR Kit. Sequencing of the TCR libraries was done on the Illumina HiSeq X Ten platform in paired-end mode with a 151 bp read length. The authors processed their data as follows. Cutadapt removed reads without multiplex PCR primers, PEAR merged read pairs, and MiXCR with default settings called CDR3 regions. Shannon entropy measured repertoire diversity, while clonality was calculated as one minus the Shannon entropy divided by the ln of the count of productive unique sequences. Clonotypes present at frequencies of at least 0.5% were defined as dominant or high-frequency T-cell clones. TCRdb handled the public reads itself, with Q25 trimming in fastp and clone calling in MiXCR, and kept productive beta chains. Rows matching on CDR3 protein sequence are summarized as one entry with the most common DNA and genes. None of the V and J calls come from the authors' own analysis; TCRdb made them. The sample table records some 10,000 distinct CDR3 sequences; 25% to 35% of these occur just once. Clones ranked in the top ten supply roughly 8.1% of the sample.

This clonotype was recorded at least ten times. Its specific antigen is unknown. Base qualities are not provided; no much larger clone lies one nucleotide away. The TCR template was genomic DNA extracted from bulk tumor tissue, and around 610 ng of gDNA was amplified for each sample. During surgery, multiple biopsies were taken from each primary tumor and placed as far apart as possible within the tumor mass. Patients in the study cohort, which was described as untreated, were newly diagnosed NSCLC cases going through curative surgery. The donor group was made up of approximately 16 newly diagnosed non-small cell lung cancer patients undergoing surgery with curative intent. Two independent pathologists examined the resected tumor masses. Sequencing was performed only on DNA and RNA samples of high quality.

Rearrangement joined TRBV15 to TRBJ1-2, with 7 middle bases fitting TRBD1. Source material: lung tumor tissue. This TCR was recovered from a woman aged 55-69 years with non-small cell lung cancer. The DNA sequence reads TGTGCCACCAGCAGGGACAGGAGCTATGGCTACACCTTC. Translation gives CATSRDRSYGYTF. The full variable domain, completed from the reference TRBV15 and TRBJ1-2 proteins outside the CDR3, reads DAMVIQNPRYQVTQFGKPVTLSCSQTLNHNVMYWYQQKSSQAPKLLFHYYDKDFNNEADTPDNFQSRRPNTSFCFLDIRSPGLGDTAMYLCATSRDRSYGYTFGSGTRLTVV.